One T cell receptor beta chain is described in this entry. It has no known antigen specificity. Per-base quality was not reported, and no clone a single base away is much larger than it. In the prospective study, participants were 18 to 89 years old, resided in around 25 geographic areas of the United States, and were enrolled through a virtual design. In the prospective study, cohorts were assigned on the basis of participant-reported clinical history obtained from a screening survey and a study questionnaire. Recovered participants in ImmuneRACE Cohort 3 were defined by two consecutive negative NP/OP PCR tests, clearance by a healthcare professional, or resolution of symptoms. In the prospective study, whole blood, serum and a nasopharyngeal or oropharyngeal swab were collected from each participant by mobile phlebotomists. Prospective study participants could optionally give additional blood draws and questionnaires over an approximately two-month period. Before DNA extraction, blood samples from the prospective study were shipped at room temperature or frozen.

TCRbeta CDR3 regions were amplified from genomic DNA using the immunoSEQ Assay, a bias-controlled multiplex PCR. The published analysis was carried out like this. Within the assay, amplification of reference gene primers was used to estimate how many nucleated cells each sample contained. Sequence reads were collapsed and filtered to measure the absolute abundance of every unique TCRbeta CDR3 rearrangement. For each sample, productive Simpson clonality was calculated by taking the square root of Simpson's diversity index across productive rearrangements. TCRdb mirrors the immuneACCESS table, restricted to in-frame sequences. Some clones are absent from its copies; in checked studies, under half trace to an unresolved V gene, and the reason for the others is unknown. V, J and clone size derive from that table, while D and trimming were established from the DNA sequence. Across this sample there are approximately 280,000 clones, with around nine tenths seen only once. Of the sample, 5.5% to 7% falls within the top ten clones.

These data come from a study of blood T cell repertoires in COVID-19 (dated by TCRdb to 2019 to 2021). A note on the overall study: Samples from collaborators originated in the United States, Italy and Spain and spanned both the acute and convalescent phases of COVID-19. The material from the prospective study consisted of cDNA or gDNA derived from T cells, B-cell-depleted T cells, or PBMCs. Deeply sampled blood TCRbeta repertoires from subjects exposed to, actively infected with, or recovered from COVID-19 were included in the dataset. A freely available public database, intended as a resource for researchers studying the immune response to SARS-CoV-2, is where the repertoires were released. Samples were obtained from the ongoing ImmuneRACE study (first 160 participants) and from approximately 1,200 subjects provided by 6 global collaborators. The sample metadata nearly always contained a de-identified subject ID, COVID-19 status, age in years and sex. HLA class I and class II types, where available, came from metadata supplied by the sample provider rather than from assay-based typing. Findings and caveats that apply to the study as a whole: The quantity of clinical and demographic metadata differed by source and by participant and was supplied without curation.

The cysteine opens and the phenylalanine closes a CDR3 of 16 amino acids. The read is trimmed to its CDR3 DNA, 48 bases read in frame from base 1. Cut back by 3 bases and 2 bases, the V and J ends lie 17 bases apart. Reading the germline V gene gives CDR1 SGHVS and CDR2 FNYEAQ. The TCR originated in a woman aged 35 to 49 who had recovered from COVID-19. Sequencing was carried out using PBMCs or T cells enriched from blood (not recorded which). The rearranged segments are TRBV7-6 and TRBJ2-7; 8 matching bases give a weak D call of TRBD1. CDR3 sequence: CASSFSDREGPYEQYF. Read as DNA, the sequence is TGTGCCAGCAGCTTCTCGGACAGGGAGGGGCCCTACGAGCAGTACTTC.